The clone carrying this T cell receptor (beta chain) was detected many times. From the 5' RACE reads, TCRdb called clonotypes with MiXCR, one entry per CDR3 protein. In the table there are about 31,000 distinct CDR3 sequences, about 3.8% of which are singletons. Per germline, CDR1 DFQATT and CDR2 SNEGSKA (reference sequence). Trimming took 0 bases from V and 5 from J, leaving 16 bases between them. The CDR3 contains 15 residues. The data originate from a study of neurological immune-mediated disorders. The chain has TRBV20-1 and TRBJ2-5; D is perhaps TRBD1 (6 bases). The sequencing input was CD4+ T cells from blood. This TCR derives from a woman aged 40 to 55 in good health. The CDR3 spells CSARDLAGDRETQYF. CDR3 nucleotides: TGCAGTGCTAGAGATCTCGCAGGGGATCGCGAGACCCAGTACTTC.